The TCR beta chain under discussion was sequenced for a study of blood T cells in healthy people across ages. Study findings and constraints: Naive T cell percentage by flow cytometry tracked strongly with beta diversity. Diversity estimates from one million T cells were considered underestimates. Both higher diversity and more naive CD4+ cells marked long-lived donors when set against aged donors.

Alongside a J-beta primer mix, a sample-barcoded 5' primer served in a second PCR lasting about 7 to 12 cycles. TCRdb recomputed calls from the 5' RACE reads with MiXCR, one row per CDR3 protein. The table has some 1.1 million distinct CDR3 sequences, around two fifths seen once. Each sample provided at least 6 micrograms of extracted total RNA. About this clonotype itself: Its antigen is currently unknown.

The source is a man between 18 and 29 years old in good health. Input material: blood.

CDR3 residues: CSASYREYANYGYTF. CDR3 nucleotide sequence: TGCAGTGCTAGTTACAGGGAATATGCTAACTATGGCTACACCTTC. The chain carries TRBV20-1 and TRBJ1-2; perhaps TRBD1 as D (6 bases). This CDR3 has 15 residues. With 3 bases removed from V and 0 bases from J, the gap between germline ends came to 14 bases. Germline CDR1 is DFQATT and CDR2 is SNEGSKA (reference sequence).